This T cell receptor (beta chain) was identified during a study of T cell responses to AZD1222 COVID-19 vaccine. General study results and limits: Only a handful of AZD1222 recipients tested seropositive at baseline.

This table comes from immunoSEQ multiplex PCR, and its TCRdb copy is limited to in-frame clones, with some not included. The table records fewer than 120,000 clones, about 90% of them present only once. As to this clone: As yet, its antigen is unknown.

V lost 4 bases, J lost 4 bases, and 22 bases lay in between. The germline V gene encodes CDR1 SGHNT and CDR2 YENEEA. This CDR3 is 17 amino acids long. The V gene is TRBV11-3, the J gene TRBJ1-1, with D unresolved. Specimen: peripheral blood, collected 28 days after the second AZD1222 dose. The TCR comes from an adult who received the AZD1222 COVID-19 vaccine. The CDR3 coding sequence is TGTGCCAGCAGCTCGACCAGAGGCCCGGTAATGACCACTGAAGCTTTCTTT. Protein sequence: CASSSTRGPVMTTEAFF.